The sequence of this T cell receptor (beta chain) was determined in a study of T cell responses to AZD1222 COVID-19 vaccine. Study-wide findings and caveats: Spike-specific TCRs gained breadth and depth after people received two AZD1222 doses. The donors showed a predominance of white British ancestry and of females, with possible underestimation of clonal diversity. The CD4 TCRs associated with vaccination extended across spike and predominated at 160-218 and 743-854.

Method: immunoSEQ multiplex PCR; TCRdb's copy keeps in-frame clones and lacks some. The repertoire holds approximately 120,000 clones, with 70% to 90% as singletons. As to this clone: Its antigen is as yet unknown.

The CDR3 is 15 residues long. CDR1 is LNHDA, CDR2 SQIVND, per germline (reference sequence). The ends were cut back, 6 bases at V and 3 bases at J, with 15 bases in the middle. The rearrangement uses TRBV19 and TRBJ1-5, with D tentatively TRBD1 (6 bases). Sequenced here: peripheral blood, sampled 28 days after the second AZD1222 dose. This receptor was identified in an adult who received the AZD1222 COVID-19 vaccine. The DNA of the CDR3 is TGTGCCAGTAGCCTAAACAACAGGGTCAATCAGCCCCAGCATTTT. This translates into CASSLNNRVNQPQHF.